One TCR beta chain is described in this entry. As originally analysed: Quantification of nucleated cells was approximated via reference gene primer amplification. The protocol was immunoSEQ multiplex PCR, while the TCRdb copy is restricted to in-frame clones and leaves out a portion. The DNA was the basis for D and trimming; V, J and clone size are from that table. The sample records 100,000 or so clones, just under 80% being singletons. This entry is derived from a study of blood T cell repertoires in COVID-19. Overall study context: The origin of the acute and convalescent COVID-19 samples was the United States, Italy and Spain. Sample material is recorded as cDNA or gDNA derived from T cells, B-cell-depleted T cells, or PBMCs.

Germline CDR1 reads LGHNA; CDR2 reads YSLEER. The V end was cut by 5 bases, the J end by 1 base, with 8 bases between. The CDR3 is 13 residues long. This rearrangement joins TRBV4-3 to TRBJ1-1; a weak D match, TRBD1 (5 bases). The specimen was peripheral blood. This TCR was sampled from a woman aged 65 to 85 with acute or convalescent COVID-19. In DNA, the CDR3 is TGCGCCAGCAGCTCTACAGGGAACACTGAAGCTTTCTTT. This codes for CASSSTGNTEAFF.